This TCR beta chain emerged from a study of OX40 agonist ivuxolimab in advanced cancers. Overall study context: Eligibility admitted prior anti-PD-1, anti-PD-L1 or anti-CTLA-4 therapy; about 40% had some.

V gave up 5 bases and J gave up 7 bases; unmatched junction bases: 5. The CDR3 covers 14 residues. Germline CDR1 and CDR2: MNHEY and SMNVEV (reference sequence). The table came from immunoSEQ multiplex PCR; TCRdb's copy has only in-frame clones and leaves some out. Counted here are tens of thousands of clones, over 65% occurring once; the ten biggest clones make up approximately 30%. Patients who had autoimmune disease history or got systemic immunosuppression were left out. The chain joins TRBV27 to TRBJ2-7; 13 bases match TRBD2. The material sequenced was CD4+ or CD8+ T cells sorted from blood, taken in a trial of the OX40 agonist ivuxolimab. The TCR originated in an adult with an advanced solid tumor such as melanoma, head and neck, liver or kidney cancer. The chain's CDR3 is CASSPGLAGVEQYF. The CDR3, as DNA: TGTGCCAGCAGTCCCGGACTAGCGGGAGTTGAGCAGTACTTC.